The text below deals with one T cell receptor beta chain. This record comes from a study of blood T cell repertoires in COVID-19. Study-level information: Samples representing acute and convalescent COVID-19 were sourced from the United States, Italy and Spain. The analysed material was cDNA or gDNA that came from T cells, B-cell-depleted T cells, or PBMCs.

Original processing notes: Scientists estimated how many nucleated cells there were by amplifying reference gene primers. Produced via immunoSEQ multiplex PCR; TCRdb's table is partial and in-frame only. V and J calls and clone size are as listed in that table; D and trimming were resolved from the DNA. The sample lists 90,000 to 100,000 clones, roughly 90% seen once, with roughly 2.6% in the top ten. The Seattle patients joined while their infection was active and were tracked longitudinally afterward. V was clipped by 4 bases and J by 6 bases; unmatched bases: 5. The germline V gene encodes CDR1 SGHVS and CDR2 FQNEAQ. CDR3 length: 13 amino acids.

Source material: peripheral blood. This receptor was taken from a man aged 45-65 years with COVID-19, enrolled during active disease. V gene TRBV7-8 combines with J gene TRBJ2-7; 8 nucleotides line up with TRBD1. CDR3 loop: CASSSGQGREQYF. CDR3 coding DNA: TGTGCCAGCAGCTCCGGACAGGGTCGCGAGCAGTACTTC.